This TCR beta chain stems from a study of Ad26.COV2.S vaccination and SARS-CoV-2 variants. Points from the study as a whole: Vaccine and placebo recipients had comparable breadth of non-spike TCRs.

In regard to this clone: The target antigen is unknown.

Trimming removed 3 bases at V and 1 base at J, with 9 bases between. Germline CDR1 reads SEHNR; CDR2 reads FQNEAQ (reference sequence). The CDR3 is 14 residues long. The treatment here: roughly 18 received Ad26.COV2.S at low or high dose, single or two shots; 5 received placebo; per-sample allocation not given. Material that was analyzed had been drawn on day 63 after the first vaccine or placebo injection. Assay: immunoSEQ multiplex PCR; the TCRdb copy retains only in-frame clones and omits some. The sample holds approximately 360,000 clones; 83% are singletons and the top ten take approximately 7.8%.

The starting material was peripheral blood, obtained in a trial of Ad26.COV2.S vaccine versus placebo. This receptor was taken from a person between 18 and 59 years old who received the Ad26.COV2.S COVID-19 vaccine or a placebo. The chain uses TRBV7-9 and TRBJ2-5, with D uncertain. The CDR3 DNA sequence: TGTGCCAGCAGCTTTCAGACCAGCCAAGAGACCCAGTACTTC. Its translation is CASSFQTSQETQYF.